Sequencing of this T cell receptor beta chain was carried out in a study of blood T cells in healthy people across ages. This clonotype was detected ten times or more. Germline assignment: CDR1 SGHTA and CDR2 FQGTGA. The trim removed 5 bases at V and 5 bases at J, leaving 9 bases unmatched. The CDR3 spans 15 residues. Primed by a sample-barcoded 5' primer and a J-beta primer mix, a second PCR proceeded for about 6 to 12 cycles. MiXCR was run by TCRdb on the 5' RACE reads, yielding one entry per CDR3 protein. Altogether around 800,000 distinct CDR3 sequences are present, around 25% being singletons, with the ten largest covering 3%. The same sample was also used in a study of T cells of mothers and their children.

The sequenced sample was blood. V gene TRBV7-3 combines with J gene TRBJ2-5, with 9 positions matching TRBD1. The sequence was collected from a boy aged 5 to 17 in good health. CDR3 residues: CASSLGQGSRETQYF. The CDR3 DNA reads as TGTGCCAGCAGCCTAGGACAGGGGTCAAGGGAGACCCAGTACTTC.